This TCR beta chain came from a study of T-cell memory formation after mild COVID-19. Findings of the study overall: Shrinking CD4+ clones resided mostly in CM and EM, and CD8+ ones in EMRA.

In its sample, this clonotype was seen a few times. Its specificity is unknown. TCRdb re-called the 5' RACE reads through MiXCR, storing one row per CDR3 protein. The sample carries roughly 120,000 distinct CDR3 sequences, around a fifth recorded once. V lost 5 bases to trimming and J lost 2 bases, with 14 bases between them. This CDR3 region has 15 residues. The germline V gene has CDR1 SEHNR and CDR2 FQNEAQ (reference sequence). The chain links TRBV7-9 to TRBJ2-3, with no clear D. The sequenced sample was PBMCs or a T cell subset sorted from them (not recorded which). The origin of this receptor is a man in his late teens or twenties who had mild COVID-19 (a few samples of this study predate the infection). Cell type and time point are not known. CDR3: CASSPVAGPTDTQYF. In DNA, the CDR3 is TGTGCCAGCAGCCCGGTAGCCGGGCCCACAGATACGCAGTATTTT.